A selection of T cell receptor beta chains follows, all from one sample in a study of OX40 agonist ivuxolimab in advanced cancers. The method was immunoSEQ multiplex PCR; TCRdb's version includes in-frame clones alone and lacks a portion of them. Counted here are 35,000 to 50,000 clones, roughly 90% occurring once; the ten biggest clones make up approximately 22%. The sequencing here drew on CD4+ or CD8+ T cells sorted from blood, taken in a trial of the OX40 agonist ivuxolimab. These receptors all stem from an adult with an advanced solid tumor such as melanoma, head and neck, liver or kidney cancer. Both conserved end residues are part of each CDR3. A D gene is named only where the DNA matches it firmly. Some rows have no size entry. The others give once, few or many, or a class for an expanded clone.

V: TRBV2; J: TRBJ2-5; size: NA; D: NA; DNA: TGTGCCAGCAGTGCGGGACCGAGGGAGACCCAGTACTTC; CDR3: CASSAGPRETQYF
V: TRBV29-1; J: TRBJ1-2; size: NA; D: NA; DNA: TGCAGCGTTGATACTGGGATAGATGGCTACACCTTC; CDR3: CSVDTGIDGYTF
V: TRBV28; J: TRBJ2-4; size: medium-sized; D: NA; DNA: TGTGCCAGCAGCCAGGACTACCTACCAGCCAAAAACATTCAGTACTTC; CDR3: CASSQDYLPAKNIQYF
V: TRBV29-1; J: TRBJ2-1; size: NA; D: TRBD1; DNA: TGCAGCGTACCAGGGGGTATTGAGCAGTTCTTC; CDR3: CSVPGGIEQFF
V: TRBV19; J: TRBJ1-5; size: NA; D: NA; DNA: TGTGCCAGTAGTATTGGGGTTGCCAATCAGCCCCAGCATTTT; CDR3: CASSIGVANQPQHF
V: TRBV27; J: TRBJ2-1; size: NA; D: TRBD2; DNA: TGTGCCAGCAGTTTCCCGGGACTAGCTCACAATGAGCAGTTCTTC; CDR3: CASSFPGLAHNEQFF
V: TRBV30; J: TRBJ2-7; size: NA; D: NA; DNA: TGTGCCTGTACGGGGTTCTCCTACGAGCAGTACTTC; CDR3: CACTGFSYEQYF
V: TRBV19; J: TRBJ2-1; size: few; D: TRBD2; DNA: TGTGCCAGTAGTTACGCTAGCGGGACCAACTCCTACAATGAGCAGTTCTTC; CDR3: CASSYASGTNSYNEQFF
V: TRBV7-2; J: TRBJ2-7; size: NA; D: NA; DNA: TGTGCCAGCAGCCTATATACCTACGAGCAGTACTTC; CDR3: CASSLYTYEQYF
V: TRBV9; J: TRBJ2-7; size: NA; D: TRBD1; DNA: TGTGCCAGCAGCGTTGGGACAGCCTACGAGCAGTACTTC; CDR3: CASSVGTAYEQYF
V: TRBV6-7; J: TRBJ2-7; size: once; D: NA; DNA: TGTGCCAGCTCCCTCGCTAGCTGGAGCGAGGGGCAAGAGCAGTACTTC; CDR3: CASSLASWSEGQEQYF
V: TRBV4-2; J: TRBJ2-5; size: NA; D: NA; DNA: TGTGCCAGCAGCCAAGAGGGTACCCAAGAGACCCAGTACTTC; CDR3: CASSQEGTQETQYF
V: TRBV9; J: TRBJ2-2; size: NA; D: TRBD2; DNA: TGTGCCAGCAGCGTGGAGAGCGGACTAGCGGGAATTAATGGGGAGCTGTTTTTT; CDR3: CASSVESGLAGINGELFF
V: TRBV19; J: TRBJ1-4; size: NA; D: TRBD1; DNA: TGTGCCAGTAGTATCGCGACAGGGTTATTTGAAAAACTGTTTTTT; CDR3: CASSIATGLFEKLFF
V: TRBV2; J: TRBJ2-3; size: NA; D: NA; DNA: TGTGCCAGCCTGGAGAGCACAGATACGCAGTATTTT; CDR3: CASLESTDTQYF
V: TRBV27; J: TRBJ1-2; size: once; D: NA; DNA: TGTGCCAGCAGTTTTGGGCCGGACTATGGCTACACCTTC; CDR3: CASSFGPDYGYTF
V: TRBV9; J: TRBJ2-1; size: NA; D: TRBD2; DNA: TGTGCCAGCAGCGTAGGGACTAGCGGGATATGGGTTGAGCAGTTCTTC; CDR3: CASSVGTSGIWVEQFF
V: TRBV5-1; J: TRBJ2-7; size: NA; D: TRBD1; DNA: TGCGCCAGCAGCTTTGGGACAGGGGCGGACGAGCAGTACTTC; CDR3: CASSFGTGADEQYF
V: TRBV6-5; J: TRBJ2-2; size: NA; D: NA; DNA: TGTGCCACCTCCGCAGGGTTTCCCGGGGAGCTGTTTTTT; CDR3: CATSAGFPGELFF
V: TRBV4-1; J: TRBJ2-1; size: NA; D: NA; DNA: TGCGCCAGCAGCCAAGGGCAATCCTCCTACAATGAGCAGTTCTTC; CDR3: CASSQGQSSYNEQFF
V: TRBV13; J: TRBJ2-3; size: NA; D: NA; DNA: TGTGCCAGCAGCCCAGATAGCACAGATACGCAGTATTTT; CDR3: CASSPDSTDTQYF
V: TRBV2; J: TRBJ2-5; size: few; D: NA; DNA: TGTGCCACCTGGGGGGCCACGGAGACCCAGTACTTC; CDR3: CATWGATETQYF